The sequence of this TCR beta chain was determined in a study of blood T cells in healthy people across ages. Study-wide results and caveats: A strong correlation was found between TCR beta diversity and the percentage of naive T cells. Diversity figures derived from one million T cells were judged to underestimate the true value.

Each individual donor underwent a draw of 8 to 10 milliliters of peripheral blood. PBMCs, at least 7 million per sample, were isolated. A remark on this clonotype: Antigen specificity is unknown.

V lost 8 bases, J lost 2 bases, and 13 bases lay in between. This CDR3 has 14 amino acids. Per germline, CDR1 SQVTM and CDR2 ANQGSEA. Using a J-beta primer mix together with a sample-barcoded 5' primer, a second PCR was run for about 7 to 12 cycles. TCRdb passed the 5' RACE reads through MiXCR, listing each CDR3 protein once. The sample holds hundreds of thousands of distinct CDR3 sequences, around three fifths seen once. The sequencing input was blood. The sequence came from a man in his forties or fifties in good health. V usage is TRBV29-1 and J usage is TRBJ2-6; D not resolved. Here the CDR3 DNA reads TGCAGCATGCTCCGGCCGGCTGGGGCCAACGTCCTGACTTTC. Translated: CSMLRPAGANVLTF. Using reference TRBV29-1 and TRBJ2-6 for the parts outside the CDR3, the full variable domain is SAVISQKPSRDICQRGTSLTIQCQVDSQVTMMFWYRQQPGQSLTLIATANQGSEATYESGFVIDKFPISRPNLTFSTLTVSNMSPEDSSIYLCSMLRPAGANVLTFGAGSRLTVL.